This TCR beta chain was sequenced during a study of OX40 agonist ivuxolimab in advanced cancers. The assay was immunoSEQ multiplex PCR, and TCRdb's table has in-frame clones only and misses some. The repertoire has about 100,000 clones, around 91% of them found once; the top ten carry around 0.16%. Trimming removed 8 bases at V and 6 bases at J, with 13 bases between. CDR1 and CDR2 (germline): ENHRY, SYGVKD. This CDR3 region has 13 residues. The sequenced sample was CD4+ or CD8+ T cells sorted from blood, obtained in a trial of the OX40 agonist ivuxolimab. The source of this sequence is an adult with an advanced solid tumor such as melanoma, head and neck, liver or kidney cancer. The chain combines TRBV10-3 with TRBJ2-2, with a possible D match to TRBD1 (6 bases). The CDR3 reads CAIGHRVPGELFF. The CDR3 bases are TGTGCCATCGGACACAGGGTCCCCGGGGAGCTGTTTTTT.